The clone carrying this TCR beta chain came up a few times. This specimen comes from a study of cytomegalovirus exposure and HLA in healthy donors. The CDR3 consists of 13 residues. From germline, CDR1 is MNHEY and CDR2 SMNVEV (reference sequence). The V and J ends lost 3 bases and 1 base respectively, with 6 bases between them. Amplification used 60 Vbeta primers and 13 Jbeta primers. Some clones are missing from TCRdb's copy, which holds only in-frame ones; the method was immunoSEQ multiplex PCR. This sample yields hundreds of thousands of clones, of which over 60% are seen a single time; roughly 16% belongs to the top ten.

This TCR was sampled from a man in his forties or fifties in good health and CMV-seronegative. Input material: PBMCs. This chain connects TRBV27 to TRBJ1-1, with D perhaps TRBD1 (5 bases). CDR3 nucleotide sequence: TGTGCCAGCAGTTTGGGGGGGAACACTGAAGCTTTCTTT. Its translation: CASSLGGNTEAFF.